The rows below give T cell receptor beta chains drawn from one sample of a study of shared clonotypes between healthy human individuals. Method: immunoSEQ multiplex PCR; TCRdb's copy keeps in-frame clones and lacks some. In the table there are 2 million to 2.5 million clones, 85% to 95% of which are singletons. Sequencing input: naive CD4+ T cells from PBMCs. The receptors were sampled from a man between 18 and 35 years old in good health. Some clones in this sample may be carry-over from other donors' samples. Each CDR3 is given with its conserved first and last residue. The D gene is left open where the match is weak. The listing skips clone size in some rows; elsewhere it reads once, few, many or a size class.

D gene,clone size,J gene,V gene,CDR3 protein,CDR3 DNA
TRBD2,.,TRBJ2-1,TRBV25-1,CASSDASGGIYNEQFF,TGTGCCAGCAGTGACGCGAGCGGGGGAATCTACAATGAGCAGTTCTTC
TRBD2,.,TRBJ2-1,TRBV10-1,CASSESGASYNEQFF,TGCGCCAGCAGTGAAAGCGGGGCCTCCTACAATGAGCAGTTCTTC
.,.,TRBJ1-2,TRBV28,CASSLGVGYTF,TGTGCCAGCAGTTTAGGCGTTGGCTACACCTTC
.,.,TRBJ2-7,TRBV6-6,CASRETGLSSYEQYF,TGTGCCAGCAGAGAGACGGGCCTCAGCTCCTACGAGCAGTACTTC
.,.,TRBJ2-3,TRBV27,CASSFDLGAQYF,TGTGCCAGCAGTTTTGACCTCGGTGCGCAGTATTTT
.,few,TRBJ1-1,TRBV6-5,CASSPSARTEAFF,TGTGCCAGCAGTCCAAGCGCACGGACTGAAGCTTTCTTT
.,.,TRBJ2-2,TRBV7-9,CASSRPAGVLTGELFF,TGTGCCAGCAGCCGCCCCGCCGGGGTGTTGACCGGGGAGCTGTTTTTT
.,.,TRBJ2-5,TRBV11-2,CASTPTVQETQYF,TGTGCCAGCACCCCGACAGTACAAGAGACCCAGTACTTC
TRBD2,.,TRBJ2-2,TRBV5-1,CASSAMGGLAGPSNTGELFF,TGCGCCAGCAGCGCCATGGGAGGACTAGCGGGACCGTCGAACACCGGGGAGCTGTTTTTT
.,.,TRBJ2-5,TRBV7-9,CASSIPGIQETQYF,TGTGCCAGCAGCATCCCGGGAATCCAAGAGACCCAGTACTTC
TRBD1,.,TRBJ2-7,TRBV7-9,CASTSGQVTTTYEQYF,TGTGCCAGCACCTCTGGACAGGTGACCACCACCTACGAGCAGTACTTC
.,.,TRBJ2-7,TRBV2,CASSEGNYEQYF,TGTGCCAGCAGTGAGGGGAACTACGAGCAGTACTTC
.,once,TRBJ2-1,TRBV5-1,CASTTETDSEQFF,TGCGCCAGCACGACCGAGACAGATAGTGAGCAGTTCTTC
TRBD1,.,TRBJ1-1,TRBV28,CASSPGTVNTEAFF,TGTGCCAGCAGTCCGGGGACAGTGAACACTGAAGCTTTCTTT
TRBD1,.,TRBJ1-2,TRBV7-9,CASSRQGEDTF,TGTGCCAGCAGCCGACAGGGGGAGGACACCTTC
.,.,TRBJ2-5,TRBV5-1,CASSPDRTGRETQYF,TGCGCCAGCAGCCCCGACCGGACGGGCCGGGAGACCCAGTACTTC
.,.,TRBJ2-3,TRBV7-2,CASGQGTDTQYF,TGTGCCAGCGGTCAAGGCACAGATACGCAGTATTTT
.,few,TRBJ2-7,TRBV18,CASSPPSAGEQYF,TGTGCCAGCTCACCACCGTCAGCGGGCGAGCAGTACTTC
TRBD2,.,TRBJ2-1,TRBV4-3,CASSPWREVENEQFF,TGCGCCAGCAGCCCCTGGCGGGAGGTGGAAAATGAGCAGTTCTTC
.,.,TRBJ1-2,TRBV2,CASSESRDPLFYGYTF,TGTGCCAGCAGTGAATCGCGGGATCCCCTCTTCTATGGCTACACCTTC
.,.,TRBJ1-1,TRBV2,CASIIEGNTEAFF,TGTGCCAGCATTATTGAAGGGAACACTGAAGCTTTCTTT
.,.,TRBJ2-3,TRBV4-1,CASSQVVDSGSSRDTQYF,TGCGCCAGCAGCCAGGTGGTTGATAGCGGATCCTCCAGGGATACGCAGTATTTT
.,.,TRBJ1-5,TRBV27,CASSFRSEGLPQHF,TGTGCCAGCAGTTTCAGGAGCGAGGGGCTGCCCCAGCATTTT
.,.,TRBJ1-5,TRBV6-5,CASSSGDQPQHF,TGTGCCAGCAGTTCGGGGGATCAGCCCCAGCATTTT
TRBD2,.,TRBJ2-3,TRBV19,CASSVTSGRTDTQYF,TGTGCCAGTAGTGTGACTAGCGGACGCACAGATACGCAGTATTTT
.,.,TRBJ2-7,TRBV4-2,CASSPLGVGSEQYF,TGTGCCAGCAGCCCGCTTGGGGTCGGTTCCGAGCAGTACTTC
TRBD1,.,TRBJ2-7,TRBV15,CATSRPGQGLYEQYF,TGTGCCACCAGCAGACCGGGACAGGGACTCTACGAGCAGTACTTC
.,.,TRBJ1-2,TRBV5-4,CASSLSGIYGYTF,TGTGCCAGCAGCTTGTCCGGGATCTATGGCTACACCTTC
TRBD2,.,TRBJ2-1,TRBV19,CASSRTRDYPFSSYNEQFF,TGTGCCAGTAGCCGTACGAGGGACTACCCATTTAGCTCCTACAATGAGCAGTTCTTC
.,.,TRBJ1-2,TRBV28,CATLTWDYGYTF,TGTGCCACCCTGACATGGGACTATGGCTACACCTTC
TRBD1,.,TRBJ1-5,TRBV27,CASSSWTGSDQPQHF,TGTGCCAGCAGTTCATGGACAGGGTCGGATCAGCCCCAGCATTTT
.,.,TRBJ1-4,TRBV5-1,CASSPPGSEKLFF,TGCGCCAGCAGCCCGCCTGGGTCTGAAAAACTGTTTTTT
.,.,TRBJ2-7,TRBV28,CASSFSGHDYEQYF,TGTGCCAGCAGTTTCTCCGGACACGACTACGAGCAGTACTTC
.,once,TRBJ2-7,TRBV4-3,CASSQDVGRTYEQYF,TGCGCCAGCAGCCAAGATGTTGGCCGAACCTACGAGCAGTACTTC
.,.,TRBJ2-2,TRBV7-9,CASSHYRDNPGELFF,TGTGCCAGCAGCCATTACCGGGACAATCCCGGGGAGCTGTTTTTT
.,once,TRBJ1-2,TRBV30,CAWSIIRQPTRYGYTF,TGTGCCTGGAGTATCATTCGACAGCCAACCCGCTATGGCTACACCTTC
.,few,TRBJ1-3,TRBV5-5,CASSLTDVSSGNTIYF,TGTGCCAGCAGCTTGACGGACGTCAGCTCTGGAAACACCATATATTTT
.,.,TRBJ1-1,TRBV7-9,CASSLIQWVNTEAFF,TGTGCCAGCAGCTTAATTCAATGGGTGAACACTGAAGCTTTCTTT
TRBD1,.,TRBJ2-5,TRBV5-6,CASSVLEAGGRETQYF,TGTGCCAGCAGCGTGCTGGAGGCAGGGGGCCGGGAGACCCAGTACTTC
TRBD2,.,TRBJ2-5,TRBV7-9,CASSLGRASGETQYF,TGTGCCAGCAGCTTAGGTCGGGCTAGCGGGGAAACCCAGTACTTC
.,.,TRBJ2-3,TRBV5-4,CATYGVRTDTQYF,TGTGCCACCTACGGGGTCCGCACAGATACGCAGTATTTT
TRBD1,.,TRBJ2-7,TRBV7-9,CASSLAGRGRGEQYF,TGTGCCAGCAGCTTAGCAGGCAGGGGGCGCGGAGAGCAGTACTTC
.,few,TRBJ1-1,TRBV5-1,CASRDSLNTEAFF,TGCGCCAGCAGAGACAGCTTGAACACTGAAGCTTTCTTT
.,.,TRBJ1-5,TRBV6-6,CASSPGRGVSNQPQHF,TGTGCCAGCAGCCCCGGGAGGGGGGTAAGCAATCAGCCCCAGCATTTT
TRBD2,.,TRBJ2-1,TRBV11-1,CASSPISGRSSYNEQFF,TGTGCCAGCAGCCCGATAAGCGGGAGGAGCTCCTACAATGAGCAGTTCTTC
.,.,TRBJ2-7,TRBV28,CASSPGSLRAYEQYF,TGTGCCAGCAGCCCGGGGTCTTTAAGGGCCTACGAGCAGTACTTC
.,.,TRBJ2-3,TRBV5-1,CASSLGGSTDTQYF,TGCGCCAGCAGCTTAGGGGGAAGCACAGATACGCAGTATTTT
.,.,TRBJ1-1,TRBV2,CASREIQGRQAFF,TGTGCCAGCAGAGAGATTCAGGGGCGCCAAGCTTTCTTT
.,.,TRBJ2-5,TRBV7-8,CASSLNGRSGQETQYF,TGTGCCAGCAGCTTGAATGGGCGGTCAGGGCAAGAGACCCAGTACTTC
.,.,TRBJ1-4,TRBV30,CAWSAQDEKLFF,TGTGCCTGGAGCGCGCAGGATGAAAAACTGTTTTTT
.,.,TRBJ2-5,TRBV10-3,CAISESGEETQYF,TGTGCCATCAGTGAGTCGGGGGAGGAGACCCAGTACTTC
.,.,TRBJ2-2,TRBV5-1,CASSLDLGGELFF,TGCGCCAGCAGCTTGGATCTTGGCGGGGAGCTGTTTTTT
.,.,TRBJ2-2,TRBV18,CASSPPQGNTGELFF,TGTGCCAGCTCCCCCCCACAGGGGAACACCGGGGAGCTGTTTTTT